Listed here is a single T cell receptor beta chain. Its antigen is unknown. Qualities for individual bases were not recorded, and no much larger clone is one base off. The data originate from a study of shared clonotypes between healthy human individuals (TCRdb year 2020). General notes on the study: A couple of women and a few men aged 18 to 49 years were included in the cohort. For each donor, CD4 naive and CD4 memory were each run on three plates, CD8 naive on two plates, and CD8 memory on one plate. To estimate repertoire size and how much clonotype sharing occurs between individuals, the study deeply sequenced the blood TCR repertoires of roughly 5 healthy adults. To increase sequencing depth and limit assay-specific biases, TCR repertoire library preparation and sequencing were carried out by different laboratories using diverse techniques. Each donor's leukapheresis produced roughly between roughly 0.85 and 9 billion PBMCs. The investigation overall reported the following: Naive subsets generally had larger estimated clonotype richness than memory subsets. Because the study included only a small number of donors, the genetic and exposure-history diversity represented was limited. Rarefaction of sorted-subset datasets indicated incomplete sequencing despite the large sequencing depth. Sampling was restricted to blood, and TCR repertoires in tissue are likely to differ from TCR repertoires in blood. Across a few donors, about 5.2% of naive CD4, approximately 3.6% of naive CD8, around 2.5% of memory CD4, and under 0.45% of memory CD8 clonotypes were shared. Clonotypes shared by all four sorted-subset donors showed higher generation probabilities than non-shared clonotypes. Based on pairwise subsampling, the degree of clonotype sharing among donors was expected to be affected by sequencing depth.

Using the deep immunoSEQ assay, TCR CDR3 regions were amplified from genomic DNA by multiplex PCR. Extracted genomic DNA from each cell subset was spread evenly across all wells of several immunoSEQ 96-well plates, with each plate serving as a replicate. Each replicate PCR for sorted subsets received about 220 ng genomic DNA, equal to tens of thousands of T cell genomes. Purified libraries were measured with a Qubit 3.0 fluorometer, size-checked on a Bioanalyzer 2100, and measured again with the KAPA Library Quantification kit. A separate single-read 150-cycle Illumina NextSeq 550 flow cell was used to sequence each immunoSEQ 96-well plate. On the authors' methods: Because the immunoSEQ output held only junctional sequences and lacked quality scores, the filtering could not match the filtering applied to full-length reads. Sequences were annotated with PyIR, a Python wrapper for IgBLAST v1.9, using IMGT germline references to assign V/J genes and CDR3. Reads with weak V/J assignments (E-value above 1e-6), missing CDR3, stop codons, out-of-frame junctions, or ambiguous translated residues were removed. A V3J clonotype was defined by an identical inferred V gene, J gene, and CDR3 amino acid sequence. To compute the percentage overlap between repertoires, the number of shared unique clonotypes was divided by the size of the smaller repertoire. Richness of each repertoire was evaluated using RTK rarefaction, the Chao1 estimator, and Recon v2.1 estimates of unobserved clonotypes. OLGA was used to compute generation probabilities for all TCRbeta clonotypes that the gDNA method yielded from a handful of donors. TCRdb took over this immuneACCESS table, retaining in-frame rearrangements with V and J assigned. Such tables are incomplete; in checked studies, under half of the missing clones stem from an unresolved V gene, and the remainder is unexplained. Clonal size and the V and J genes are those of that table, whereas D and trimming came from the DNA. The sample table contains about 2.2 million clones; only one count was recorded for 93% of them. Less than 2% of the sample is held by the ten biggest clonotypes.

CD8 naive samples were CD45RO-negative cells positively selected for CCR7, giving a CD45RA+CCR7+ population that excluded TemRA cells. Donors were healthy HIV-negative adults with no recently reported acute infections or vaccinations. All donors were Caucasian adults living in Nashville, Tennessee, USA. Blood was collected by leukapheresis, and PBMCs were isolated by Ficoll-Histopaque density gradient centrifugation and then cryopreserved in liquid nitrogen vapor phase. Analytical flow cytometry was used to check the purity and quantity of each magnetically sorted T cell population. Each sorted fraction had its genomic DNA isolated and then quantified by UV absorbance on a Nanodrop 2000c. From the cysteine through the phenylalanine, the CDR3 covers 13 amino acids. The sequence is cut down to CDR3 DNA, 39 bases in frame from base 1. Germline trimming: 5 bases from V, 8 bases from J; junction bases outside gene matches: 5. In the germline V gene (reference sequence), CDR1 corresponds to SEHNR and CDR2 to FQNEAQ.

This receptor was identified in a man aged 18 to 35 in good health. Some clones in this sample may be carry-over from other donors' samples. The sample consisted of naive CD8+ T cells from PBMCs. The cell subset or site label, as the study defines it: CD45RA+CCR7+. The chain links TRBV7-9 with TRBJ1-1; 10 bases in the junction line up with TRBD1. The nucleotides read TGTGCCAGCAGCGGACAGGGGGGCCCAGAAGCTTTCTTT. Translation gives CASSGQGGPEAFF. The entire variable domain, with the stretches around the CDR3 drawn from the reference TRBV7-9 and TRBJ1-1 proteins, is DTGVSQNPRHKITKRGQNVTFRCDPISEHNRLYWYRQTLGQGPEFLTYFQNEAQLEKSRLLSDRFSAERPKGSFSTLEIQRTEQGDSAMYLCASSGQGGPEAFFGQGTRLTVV.